This passage covers 15 T cell receptor beta chains from one sample sequenced in a study of technical replicates of blood from a handful of donors. Clones were read by immunoSEQ multiplex PCR, and TCRdb kept only the in-frame ones, dropping some. The top ten hold around 0.15% of the sample, which has over 65,000 clones, 98% seen once. Source material: T cells isolated from PBMCs. These TCRs come from a human donor in good health.

The chain is built from TRBV6-1 and TRBJ2-7, with D possibly matching TRBD2 (6 bases). The germline V gene encodes CDR1 MNHNS and CDR2 SASEGT. The CDR3 extends over 15 amino acids. Deletions cut 6 bases from V and 4 bases from J, with 19 bases between. The CDR3 region is CASRGGRDGRYEQYF. CDR3 DNA sequence: TGTGCCAGCAGGGGAGGTCGGGACGGCCGTTACGAGCAGTACTTC.

The chain employs TRBV7-8 and TRBJ2-7; D is unclear. The CDR3 loop spans 11 amino acids. The germline V and J ends were trimmed by 4 bases and 2 bases, with 3 bases remaining between them. CDR1 and CDR2 (germline): SGHVS, FQNEAQ. This CDR3 reads CASSYTYEQYF. CDR3 in DNA: TGTGCCAGCAGCTACACCTACGAGCAGTACTTC.

This clone appeared a few times. V usage is TRBV4-1 and J usage is TRBJ2-3; 10 bases match TRBD1. Per germline, CDR1 MGHRA and CDR2 YSYEKL. The V and J ends lost 3 bases and 2 bases, in that order; junction bases with no gene match: 8. This CDR3 is built from 17 residues. The CDR3: CASSQASTGGITDTQYF. CDR3 sequence (DNA): TGCGCCAGCAGCCAGGCCTCGACAGGGGGCATCACAGATACGCAGTATTTT.

This chain links TRBV5-1 with TRBJ1-2; TRBD1 matches at 10 bases. This CDR3 contains 13 residues. Germline values: CDR1 SGHRS, CDR2 YFSETQ. V lost 3 bases and J lost 5; bases outside the gene matches: 1. The CDR3 bases are TGCGCCAGCAGCTCGGGACAGGGGTATGGCTACACCTTC. This gives the protein CASSSGQGYGYTF.

The genes are TRBV4-1 and TRBJ2-7, with 9 bases matching TRBD2. CDR3 length equals 17 residues. After removal of 3 bases from V and 4 bases from J, the junction contained 13 bases not matched to a gene. The germline CDR1 and CDR2 sequences are MGHRA and YSYEKL. CDR3: CASSHAGLASIEYEQYF. In DNA form, the CDR3 reads TGCGCCAGCAGCCATGCGGGACTAGCCTCAATTGAGTACGAGCAGTACTTC.

This chain connects TRBV27 to TRBJ2-6, with D tentatively TRBD2 (7 bases). This CDR3 spans 20 amino acids. Germline V gene lookup returns CDR1 MNHEY and CDR2 SMNVEV (reference sequence). Trimming pared 1 base from V and 2 bases from J, leaving 21 bases between. The CDR3 sequence is CASSLLGGGGDIAGANVLTF. DNA for the CDR3: TGTGCCAGCAGTTTATTGGGTGGCGGGGGCGATATCGCTGGGGCCAACGTCCTGACTTTC.

The gene calls are TRBV27 and TRBJ1-5; D gene ambiguous. The CDR3 extends over 15 amino acids. CDR1 MNHEY and CDR2 SMNVEV come from the germline V gene (reference sequence). V lost 3 bases, J lost 6 bases, and 15 bases lay in between. The CDR3 region is CASSFGTPRGQPQHF. DNA for the CDR3: TGTGCCAGCAGTTTTGGTACCCCTCGGGGTCAGCCCCAGCATTTT.

This clone was seen once. CDR3 residues: CASSRTTDQLGNTEAFF. The DNA of the CDR3 is TGCGCCAGCTCCCGGACGACAGACCAACTCGGGAACACTGAAGCTTTCTTT. The chain employs TRBV4-1 and TRBJ1-1, with D possibly TRBD1 on 5 matching bases. This CDR3 has 17 amino acids. V was trimmed by 8 bases and J by 1 base, leaving 23 bases between them. Looked up from germline, CDR1 is MGHRA and CDR2 is YSYEKL.

This sequence joins TRBV4-1 and TRBJ2-7; 9 bases are a match to TRBD2. The germline gives CDR1 MGHRA, CDR2 YSYEKL. Unmatched junction bases numbered 7, after V lost 3 bases and J lost 1 base. This CDR3 region has 16 residues. CDR3 in amino acids: CASSHVSGGSSYEQYF. The CDR3 bases are TGCGCCAGCAGCCATGTAAGCGGGGGGTCGTCCTACGAGCAGTACTTC.

V and J are TRBV18 and TRBJ1-1; D uncertain. V shed 6 bases and J shed 1 base, with 9 bases lying between them. This CDR3 has 13 amino acids. Germline CDR1 reads KGHSH; CDR2 reads LQKENI. The CDR3 DNA follows: TGTGCCAGCTCCGGGGTGGGGAACACTGAAGCTTTCTTT. Protein: CASSGVGNTEAFF.

The count of this clone is one. This rearrangement joins TRBV5-1 to TRBJ2-1; 11 nucleotides align to TRBD1. CDR1 is SGHRS, CDR2 YFSETQ, per germline. V was pared by 4 bases and J by 3 bases, with 0 bases of the junction left unmatched. This CDR3 has 14 residues. CDR3 coding DNA: TGCGCCAGCAGCGGGACAGGGGGCTACAATGAGCAGTTCTTC. Translated: CASSGTGGYNEQFF.

J is TRBJ2-5 and V is TRBV7-9, with D perhaps matching TRBD1 (5 bases). Germline V gives CDR1 SEHNR, CDR2 FQNEAQ (reference sequence). This CDR3 has 15 residues. V lost 0 bases to trimming and J lost 4 bases, with 12 bases between them. The CDR3 region has the DNA TGTGCCAGCAGCTTAGCTATGGGGCCCGGAGAGACCCAGTACTTC. Protein product: CASSLAMGPGETQYF.

The table lists this clone with a count of one. V gene TRBV19 combines with J gene TRBJ2-7; 9 nucleotides line up with TRBD1. The CDR3 has 15 residues. The trim removed 5 bases at V and 7 bases at J, leaving 12 bases unmatched. Germline assignment: CDR1 LNHDA and CDR2 SQIVND (reference sequence). CDR3 loop: CASSLTGTGLSEQYF. The CDR3 region has the DNA TGTGCCAGTAGTCTTACCGGGACAGGGCTGAGTGAGCAGTACTTC.

The chain employs TRBV2 and TRBJ2-2; 8 bases line up with TRBD1. V gave up 8 bases and J gave up 3 bases; unmatched junction bases: 8. Germline V gene sequence: CDR1 SNHLY, CDR2 FYNNEI. This CDR3 is 15 amino acids long. The CDR3 bases are TGTGCCAGCGGACACGACAGGGGTTACACCGGGGAGCTGTTTTTT. Protein: CASGHDRGYTGELFF.

The V and J genes are TRBV10-3 and TRBJ1-1, with TRBD1 matching 9 bases. The length of the CDR3 is 14 residues. CDR1 is ENHRY and CDR2 is SYGVKD in the germline V gene. After removal of 6 bases from V and 3 bases from J, the junction contained 5 bases not matched to a gene. The CDR3 sequence is CAIRTRTGDTEAFF. The CDR3 nucleotides read TGTGCCATCAGGACCCGGACAGGGGACACTGAAGCTTTCTTT.